The entry below describes one TCR beta chain. Its target is not known. The PCR had 60 Vbeta and 13 Jbeta primers. The method was immunoSEQ multiplex PCR; TCRdb's version includes in-frame clones alone and lacks a portion of them. This table holds roughly 200,000 clones, roughly 9.5% found once. These data are taken from a study of cytomegalovirus exposure and HLA in healthy donors. Findings and limits, study-wide: Later findings reportedly placed an Asian-associated ancestry cluster below the roughly 660-donor mean for N-insertions.

The CDR3 is 16 amino acids. The germline gives CDR1 SNHLY, CDR2 FYNNEI. Trimming removed 7 bases from V and 5 bases from J, with 23 bases in between. The rearrangement uses TRBV2 and TRBJ2-5; a weak D match, TRBD2 (9 bases). The sequence came from a woman aged 25 to 39 in good health and CMV-seropositive. Sequencing input: PBMCs. CDR3 coding DNA: TGTGCCAGCACCCCAGGGGGCCGGGCGGGGGGGGAGACCCAGTACTTC. Amino acids: CASTPGGRAGGETQYF. Looking up the rest from reference TRBV2 and TRBJ2-5 gives the full variable domain: EPEVTQTPSHQVTQMGQEVILRCVPISNHLYFYWYRQILGQKVEFLVSFYNNEISEKSEIFDDQFSVERPDGSNFTLKIRSTKLEDSAMYFCASTPGGRAGGETQYFGPGTRLLVL.